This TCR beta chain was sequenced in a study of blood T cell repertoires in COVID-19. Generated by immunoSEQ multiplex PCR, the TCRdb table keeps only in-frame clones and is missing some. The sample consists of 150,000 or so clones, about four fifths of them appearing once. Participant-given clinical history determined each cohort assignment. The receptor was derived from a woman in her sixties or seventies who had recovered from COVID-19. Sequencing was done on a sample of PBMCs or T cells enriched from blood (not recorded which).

CDR3 amino acids: CASSKTGGPNNSPLHF. In DNA form, the CDR3 reads TGTGCCAGTAGCAAGACAGGGGGTCCTAATAATTCACCCCTCCACTTT. The J gene is TRBJ1-6, the V gene TRBV19; TRBD1 aligns across 9 bases. J lost 5 bases, V lost 6 bases, and 8 bases had no gene match. The V gene's germline CDR1 is LNHDA and CDR2 SQIVND (reference sequence). The CDR3 spans 16 residues.